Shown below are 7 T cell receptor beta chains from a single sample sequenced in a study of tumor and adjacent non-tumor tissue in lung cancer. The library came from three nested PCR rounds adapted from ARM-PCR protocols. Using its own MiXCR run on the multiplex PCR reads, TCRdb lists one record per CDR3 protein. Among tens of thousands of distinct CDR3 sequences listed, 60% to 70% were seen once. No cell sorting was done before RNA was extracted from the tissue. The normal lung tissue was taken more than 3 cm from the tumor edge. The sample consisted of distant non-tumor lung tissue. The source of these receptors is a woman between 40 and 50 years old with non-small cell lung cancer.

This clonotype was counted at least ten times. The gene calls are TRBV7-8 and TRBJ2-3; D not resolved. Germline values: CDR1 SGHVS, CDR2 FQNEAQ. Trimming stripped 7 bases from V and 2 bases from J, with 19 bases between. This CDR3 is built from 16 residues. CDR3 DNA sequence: TGTGCCAGCACCATCGATGTTTCGGGTGACACAGATACGCAGTATTTT. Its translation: CASTIDVSGDTDTQYF.

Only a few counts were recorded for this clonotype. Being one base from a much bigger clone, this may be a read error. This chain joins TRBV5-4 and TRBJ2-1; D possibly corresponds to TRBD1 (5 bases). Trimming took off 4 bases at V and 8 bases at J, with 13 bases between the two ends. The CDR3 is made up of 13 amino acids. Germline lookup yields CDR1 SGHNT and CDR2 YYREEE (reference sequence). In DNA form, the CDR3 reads TGTGCCAGCAGCGCCGCCATAGGGGATGAGCAGTTCTTC. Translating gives CASSAAIGDEQFF.

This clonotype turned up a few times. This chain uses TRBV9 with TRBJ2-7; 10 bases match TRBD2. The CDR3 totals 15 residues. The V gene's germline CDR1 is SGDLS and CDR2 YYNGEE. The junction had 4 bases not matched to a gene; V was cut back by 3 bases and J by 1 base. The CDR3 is CASSASAGGSYEQYF. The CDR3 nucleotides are TGTGCCAGCAGCGCTTCAGCGGGGGGGTCCTACGAGCAGTACTTC.

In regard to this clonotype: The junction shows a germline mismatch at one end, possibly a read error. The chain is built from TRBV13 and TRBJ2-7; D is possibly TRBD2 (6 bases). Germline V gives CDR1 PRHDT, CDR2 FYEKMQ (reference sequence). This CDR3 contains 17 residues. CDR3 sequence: CASNLVAGIAGSYEQCF. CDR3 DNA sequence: TGTGCCAGCAACTTAGTTGCCGGGATCGCGGGGTCCTACGAGCAGTGCTTC.

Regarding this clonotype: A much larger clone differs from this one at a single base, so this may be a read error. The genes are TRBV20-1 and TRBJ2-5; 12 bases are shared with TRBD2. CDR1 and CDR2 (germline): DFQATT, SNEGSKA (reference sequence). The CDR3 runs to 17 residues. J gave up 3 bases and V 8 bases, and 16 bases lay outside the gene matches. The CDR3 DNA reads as TGCAGTTCTCCCTGGGAGGGGCGACTAGCGGGAGAAGAGACCCAGTACTTC. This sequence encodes CSSPWEGRLAGEETQYF.

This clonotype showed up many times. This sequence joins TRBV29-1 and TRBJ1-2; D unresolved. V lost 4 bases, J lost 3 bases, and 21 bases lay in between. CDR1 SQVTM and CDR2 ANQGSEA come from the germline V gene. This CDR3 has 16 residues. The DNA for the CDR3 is TGCAGCGTTGTCGAGGACCGCCGCAAGAACGACTATGGCTACACCTTC. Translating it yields CSVVEDRRKNDYGYTF.

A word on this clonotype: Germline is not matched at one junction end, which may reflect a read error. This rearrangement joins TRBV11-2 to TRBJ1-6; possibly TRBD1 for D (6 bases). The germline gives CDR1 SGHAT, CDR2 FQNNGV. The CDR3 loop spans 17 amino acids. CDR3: CASNSTLGTNLSSPLHF. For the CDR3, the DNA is TGCGCCAGCAACTCAACATTAGGGACAAACCTGAGTTCACCCCTCCACTTT.